This T cell receptor (beta chain) is from a study of blood T cell repertoires in COVID-19. The CDR3 is 14 amino acids. The germline V and J ends were trimmed by 4 bases and 9 bases, with 13 bases remaining between them. Germline CDR1 is LNHDA and CDR2 is SQIVND (reference sequence). As processed by the authors: By means of reference gene primer amplification, nucleated cell counts were estimated. Some clones are missing from TCRdb's copy, which holds only in-frame ones; the method was immunoSEQ multiplex PCR. V and J calls and clone size are as listed in that table; D and trimming were resolved from the DNA. In the table there are 80,000 or so clones, about 80% of which are singletons. This clone was counted at least ten times.

Sequencing was done on a sample of peripheral blood. This TCR derives from a middle-aged man with active or convalescent COVID-19. The genes are TRBV19 and TRBJ1-6, with D possibly being TRBD1 (6 bases). Written as DNA, the CDR3 is TGTGCCAGTAGTAATGAGGGGGATCGTTCACCCCTCCACTTT. Protein sequence: CASSNEGDRSPLHF.